This T cell receptor beta chain was sequenced in a study of neoadjuvant anti-PD-1 for oral cavity cancer. About the research overall: Patients without progression got a fourth dose around day 43. Study outcomes and limitations: PBMC Gini-index clonality exceeded responders' in non-responders post-nivolumab.

The CDR3 is 13 residues long. Germline V gene lookup returns CDR1 MNHNS and CDR2 SASEGT. V shed 8 bases and J shed 4 bases, with 11 bases lying between them. In regard to this clone: Its antigen is currently unknown.

Blood libraries mostly used around 0.45 ug genomic DNA, six replicates each. Clones were sequenced by immunoSEQ multiplex PCR, and TCRdb holds only the in-frame ones, with some missing. This sample yields 60,000 to 80,000 clones, of which 70% to 85% are seen a single time; around 2.6% belongs to the top ten. The TCR originated in a person between 35 and 79 years old with oral cavity squamous cell carcinoma. The rearrangement uses TRBV6-1 and TRBJ2-2; D uncertain. Sample: PBMCs, taken before nivolumab (anti-PD-1) treatment. This CDR3 is CASGEGITGELFF. CDR3 coding DNA: TGTGCCAGCGGCGAAGGAATCACCGGGGAGCTGTTTTTT.